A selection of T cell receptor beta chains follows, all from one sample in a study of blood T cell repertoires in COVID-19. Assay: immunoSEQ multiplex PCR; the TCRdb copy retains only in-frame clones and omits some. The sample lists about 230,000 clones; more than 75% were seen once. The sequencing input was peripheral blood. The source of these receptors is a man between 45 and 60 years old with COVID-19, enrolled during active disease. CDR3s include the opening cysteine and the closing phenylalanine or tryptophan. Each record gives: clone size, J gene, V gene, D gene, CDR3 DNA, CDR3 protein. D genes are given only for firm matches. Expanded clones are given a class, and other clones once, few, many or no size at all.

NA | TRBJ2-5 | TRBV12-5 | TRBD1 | TGTGCTAGTGGGACAGGGGAAGAGACCCAGTACTTC | CASGTGEETQYF
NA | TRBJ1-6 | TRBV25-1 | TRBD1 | TGTGCCAGCAGTGACAGGGGGCGTTCACCCCTCCACTTT | CASSDRGRSPLHF
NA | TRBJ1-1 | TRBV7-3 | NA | TGTGCCAGCAGCCCCCTGAGTGGGAACACTGAAGCTTTCTTT | CASSPLSGNTEAFF
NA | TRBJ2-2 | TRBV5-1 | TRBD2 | TGCGCCAGCAGCTACTTTGGCCTAGCGGGATTGAACACCGGGGAGCTGTTTTTT | CASSYFGLAGLNTGELFF
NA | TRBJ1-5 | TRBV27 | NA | TGTGCCAGCAGTCCTCAGTATAGCAATCAGCCCCAGCATTTT | CASSPQYSNQPQHF
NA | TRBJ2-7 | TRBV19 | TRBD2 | TGTGCCAGTAGTCCTGGGACTAACTACGAGCAGTACTTC | CASSPGTNYEQYF
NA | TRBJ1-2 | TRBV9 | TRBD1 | TGTGCCAGCAACCGTAAGACAGGGGGCGATGGCTACACCTTC | CASNRKTGGDGYTF
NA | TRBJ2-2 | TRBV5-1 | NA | TGCGCCAGCAGCTTGGTGTCAGGGCTAAACACCGGGGAGCTGTTTTTT | CASSLVSGLNTGELFF
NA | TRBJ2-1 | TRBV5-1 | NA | TGCGCGAGCACTCTCCCGGGGACATACAATGAGCAGTTCTTC | CASTLPGTYNEQFF
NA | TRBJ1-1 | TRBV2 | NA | TGTGCCAGCAAAAGGACAGTGACGAACACTGAAGCTTTCTTT | CASKRTVTNTEAFF
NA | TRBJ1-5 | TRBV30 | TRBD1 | TGTGCCTGGAGTGATCCTCTTCCGGGACAGGGGGCGAAAGGCAATCAGCCCCAGCATTTT | CAWSDPLPGQGAKGNQPQHF
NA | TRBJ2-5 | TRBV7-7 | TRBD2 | TGTGCCAGCAGCTTACTAGCGGGGGTACAAGAGACCCAGTACTTC | CASSLLAGVQETQYF
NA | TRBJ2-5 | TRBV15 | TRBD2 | TGTGCCACCAGCAGAGAGCAGGGCGGGGGGCTATTAGGAGAGACCCAGTACTTC | CATSREQGGGLLGETQYF
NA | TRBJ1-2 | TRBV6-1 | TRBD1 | TGTGCCAGCAGTGAAGTTCCGGACAGGGTGAATGGCTACACCTTC | CASSEVPDRVNGYTF
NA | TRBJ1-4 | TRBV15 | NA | TGTGCCACCAAGGGGCGGAGAAATGAAAAACTGTTTTTT | CATKGRRNEKLFF
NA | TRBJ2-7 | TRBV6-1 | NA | TGTGCCAGCAGTTTAAGGGGGAGTCCTCCATACGAGCAGTACTTC | CASSLRGSPPYEQYF
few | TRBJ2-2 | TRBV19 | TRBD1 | TGTGCCAGTAGCCACAGGGGAGCCGGGGAGCTGTTTTTT | CASSHRGAGELFF
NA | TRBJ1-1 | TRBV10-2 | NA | TGCGCCAGCAGTGAGGCAGTCATGAACACTGAAGCTTTCTTT | CASSEAVMNTEAFF
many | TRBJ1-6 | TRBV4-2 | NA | TGTGCCAGCAGCCAAGGAGGTGATTCACCCCTCCACTTT | CASSQGGDSPLHF
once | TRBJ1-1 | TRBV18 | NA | TGTGCCAGCAGAACGGGGGTGAACACTGAAGCTTTCTTT | CASRTGVNTEAFF
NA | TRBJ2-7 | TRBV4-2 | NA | TGTGCCAGCAGCCAACCCTCCTCTGGAGGGGGGGGCATCTACGAGCAGTACTTC | CASSQPSSGGGGIYEQYF
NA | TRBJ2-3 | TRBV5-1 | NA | TGCGCCAGCAGACGGGTCAATACGCAGTATTTT | CASRRVNTQYF
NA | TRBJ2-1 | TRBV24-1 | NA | TGTGCCACCAGTGACCCCGACAGTCGCTCCTACAATGAGCAGTTCTTC | CATSDPDSRSYNEQFF
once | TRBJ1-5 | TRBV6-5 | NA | TGTGCCAGTAGCGCTGCCCCATATGATCAGCCCCAGCATTTT | CASSAAPYDQPQHF
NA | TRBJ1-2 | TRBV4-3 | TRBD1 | TGCGCCAGCAGCCAAGAGGGGCAAGGGACAGCGACGATCCTGACCGTTGGCTACACCTTC | CASSQEGQGTATILTVGYTF
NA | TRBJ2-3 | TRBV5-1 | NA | TGCGCCAGCAAAGGACGGCCCGGGAACGGGGATACGCAGTATTTT | CASKGRPGNGDTQYF
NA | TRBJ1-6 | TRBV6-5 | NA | TGTGCCAGCACCGGGGGGCCCTCCTATAATTCACCCCTCCACTTT | CASTGGPSYNSPLHF
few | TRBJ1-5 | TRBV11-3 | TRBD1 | TGTGCCAGCAGCGCAACAGGGGGCAATCAGCCCCAGCATTTT | CASSATGGNQPQHF
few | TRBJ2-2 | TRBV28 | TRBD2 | TGTGCCAGCAGTTTCTGGGGACTAGCGGGGGGGCCCGGGGAGCTGTTTTTT | CASSFWGLAGGPGELFF
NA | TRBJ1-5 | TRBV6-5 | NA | TGTGCCAGCAGTTTTTCGCAGGGGAATCAGCCCCAGCATTTT | CASSFSQGNQPQHF
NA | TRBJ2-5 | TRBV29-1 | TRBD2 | TGCAGCGTTGATACTAGCGGGGAGACCCAGTACTTC | CSVDTSGETQYF
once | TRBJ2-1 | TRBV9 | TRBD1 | TGTGCCAGCAGCTTCGGACAGGGTGAGCAGTTCTTC | CASSFGQGEQFF
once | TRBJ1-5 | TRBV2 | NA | TGTGCCAGCAGGTCTACAGAAGCCGTTACCTATAGCAATCAGCCCCAGCATTTT | CASRSTEAVTYSNQPQHF
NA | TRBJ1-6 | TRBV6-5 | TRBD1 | TGTGCCAGCTCTCCCGGACAGGGCCAAAATTCACCCCTCCACTTT | CASSPGQGQNSPLHF
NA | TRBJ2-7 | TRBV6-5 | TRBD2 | TGTGCCAGCAGCTCTAGCGGGAGAGCCGAGCAGTACTTC | CASSSSGRAEQYF
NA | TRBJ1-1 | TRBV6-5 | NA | TGTGCCAGCAACCTACAGGGCTTGAACACTGAAGCTTTCTTT | CASNLQGLNTEAFF
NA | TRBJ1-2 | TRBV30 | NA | TGTGCCTGGAGTAATCTCGCCCGCAGGGTACGCGATGGCTACACCTTC | CAWSNLARRVRDGYTF
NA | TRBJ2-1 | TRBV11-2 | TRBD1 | TGTGCCAGCAGCCTGGGACAGGGGGCCTACAATGAGCAGTTCTTC | CASSLGQGAYNEQFF
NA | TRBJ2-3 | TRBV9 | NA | TGTGCCAGCAGCGAGAGGGGACTCCCAAACACAGATACGCAGTATTTT | CASSERGLPNTDTQYF
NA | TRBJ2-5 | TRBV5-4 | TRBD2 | TGTGCCAGCAGCTTGTCGACTAGCGGGAAGGGGAGCCAGTACTTC | CASSLSTSGKGSQYF
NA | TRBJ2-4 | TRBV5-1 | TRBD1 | TGCGCCAGCAGGCCCGACAGGGCGGAGGCCAAAAACATTCAGTACTTC | CASRPDRAEAKNIQYF
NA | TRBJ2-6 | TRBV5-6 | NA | TGTGCCAGCAGCCCCCCAGCGACTTCTGGGGCCAACGTCCTGACTTTC | CASSPPATSGANVLTF
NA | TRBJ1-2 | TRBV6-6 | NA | TGTGCCAGCAGTTACTCTCTCAACTATGGCTACACCTTC | CASSYSLNYGYTF
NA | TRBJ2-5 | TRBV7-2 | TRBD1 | TGTGCCAGCGGCATAAACAGGGGCGCCCAAGAGACCCAGTACTTC | CASGINRGAQETQYF